Below are 31 T cell receptor beta chains sequenced from a single sample in a study of cytomegalovirus exposure and HLA in healthy donors. A multiplex PCR was run with 60 Vbeta primers and 13 Jbeta primers. TCRdb's table, derived via immunoSEQ multiplex PCR, lists solely in-frame clones and lacks some. The sample lists 90,000 to 140,000 clones, nearly 85% occurring once. Sequenced: PBMCs. The receptors come from a man younger than 35 in good health and CMV-seronegative.

The chain joins TRBV7-8 to TRBJ2-1; 8 bases are shared with TRBD2. CDR3 length equals 14 residues. Germline CDR1 reads SGHVS; CDR2 reads FQNEAQ. The junction had 4 bases not matched to a gene; V was cut back by 6 bases and J by 3 bases. CDR3 protein: CASRLSGSYNEQFF. CDR3 bases: TGTGCCAGCAGGTTGAGCGGGAGCTACAATGAGCAGTTCTTC.

The V gene is TRBV6-4, the J gene TRBJ2-7, with D perhaps TRBD2 (7 bases). CDR3 length equals 14 residues. Germline-derived CDR1 and CDR2 are MRHNA and SNTAGT. Trimming stripped 3 bases from V and 7 bases from J, with 16 bases between. CDR3 region: CASSEMAGATEQYF. CDR3 nucleotide sequence: TGTGCCAGCAGTGAGATGGCGGGGGCTACAGAGCAGTACTTC.

The chain carries TRBV6-5 and TRBJ1-4; D possibly corresponds to TRBD1 (6 bases). Germline V lookup: CDR1 MNHEY, CDR2 SVGAGI. This CDR3 contains 14 residues. V lost 0 bases and J lost 8, with 10 bases in between. The CDR3 nucleotides are TGTGCCAGCAGTTACTCGAGGGGGACCGAAAAACTGTTTTTT. It codes for CASSYSRGTEKLFF.

The chain combines TRBV4-3 with TRBJ2-3, with TRBD2 as a possible D gene (6 bases). Trimming pared 4 bases from V and 2 bases from J, leaving 16 bases between. The CDR3 covers 16 residues. CDR1 LGHNA and CDR2 YSLEER come from the germline V gene. CDR3 coding DNA: TGCGCCAGCAGCCGGGGAGTAGGGGAGGTCACAGATACGCAGTATTTT. Translated, it gives CASSRGVGEVTDTQYF.

This rearrangement joins TRBV28 to TRBJ2-2; D unclear. The CDR3 is 13 amino acids. The germline V gene has CDR1 MDHEN and CDR2 SYDVKM. V dropped 5 bases and J dropped 9 bases, with 13 bases sitting between them. The CDR3 sequence: CASSVTVFRELFF. CDR3 in DNA: TGTGCCAGCAGTGTTACAGTGTTCCGGGAGCTGTTTTTT.

This rearrangement joins TRBV6-5 to TRBJ1-3; 7 bases line up with TRBD1. The V gene's germline CDR1 is MNHEY and CDR2 SVGAGI. This CDR3 comprises 13 residues. V shed 5 bases, J shed 4 bases, and the junction held 2 bases outside the gene matches. This chain's CDR3 is CASSGTAGNTIYF. The CDR3 coding sequence is TGTGCCAGCAGTGGGACAGCCGGAAACACCATATATTTT.

The count of this clone is one. The V and J genes are TRBV18 and TRBJ2-7; TRBD1 aligns across 7 bases. The CDR3 covers 14 residues. The germline V gene encodes CDR1 KGHSH and CDR2 LQKENI. Germline trimming cut 0 bases from V and 4 bases from J; bases unmatched to any gene: 3. CDR3 DNA sequence: TGTGCCAGCTCACCACCGACAGGGACGTACGAGCAGTACTTC. Amino acids: CASSPPTGTYEQYF.

V is TRBV5-1 and J is TRBJ2-3; perhaps TRBD1 as D (6 bases). This CDR3 is 16 amino acids long. V gave up 4 bases and J gave up 0 bases, with 15 bases separating them. Germline loops: CDR1 SGHRS, CDR2 YFSETQ. CDR3 region: CASSLDTGLSTDTQYF. CDR3 bases: TGCGCCAGCAGCCTAGACACAGGGCTCAGCACAGATACGCAGTATTTT.

The rearrangement joins TRBV7-2 to TRBJ2-7; 11 positions match TRBD2. Germline assignment: CDR1 SGHTA and CDR2 FQGNSA. The V and J ends lost 3 bases and 4 bases, in that order; junction bases with no gene match: 2. This CDR3 spans 14 amino acids. CDR3: CASSFSGRGYEQYF. CDR3 sequence (DNA): TGTGCCAGCAGCTTTAGCGGGAGGGGGTACGAGCAGTACTTC. Together with reference TRBV7-2 and TRBJ2-7, the CDR3 gives the full variable domain: GAGVSQSPSNKVTEKGKDVELRCDPISGHTALYWYRQSLGQGLEFLIYFQGNSAPDKSGLPSDRFSAERTGGSVSTLTIQRTQQEDSAVYLCASSFSGRGYEQYFGPGTRLTVT.

The chain uses TRBV5-8 and TRBJ2-6; TRBD1 aligns across 9 bases. Trimming removed 3 bases from V and 2 bases from J; junction bases left unmatched: 12. Germline assignment: CDR1 SGHTS and CDR2 YDEGEE. The CDR3 is 19 amino acids. The CDR3 region is CASSSYRGLTLPGANVLTF. CDR3 bases: TGTGCCAGCAGCTCATACAGGGGGCTAACCCTTCCTGGGGCCAACGTCCTGACTTTC.

The V gene is TRBV7-3, the J gene TRBJ1-4; tentative D call: TRBD1 (6 bases). The germline V gene encodes CDR1 SGHTA and CDR2 FQGTGA. Trimming took 2 bases from V and 5 from J, leaving 9 bases between them. This CDR3 has 14 residues. The CDR3 nucleotides read TGTGCCAGCAGCTTAGGGCAGGGGAATGAAAAACTGTTTTTT. Residues: CASSLGQGNEKLFF.

V and J are TRBV13 and TRBJ2-7, with a possible D match to TRBD2 (6 bases). CDR1 is PRHDT, CDR2 FYEKMQ, per germline (reference sequence). Trimming pared 5 bases from V and 6 bases from J, leaving 11 bases between. The CDR3 spans 12 residues. CDR3 loop: CASSHQGGEQYF. CDR3 bases: TGTGCCAGCAGCCACCAGGGAGGCGAGCAGTACTTC.

This chain connects TRBV4-3 to TRBJ1-6; perhaps TRBD1 as D (5 bases). The ends were cut back, 0 bases at V and 12 bases at J, with 9 bases in the middle. Germline V gene sequence: CDR1 LGHNA, CDR2 YSLEER. The CDR3 loop spans 13 amino acids. CDR3 nucleotides: TGCGCCAGCAGCCAAGAAGGGGTGTTACCCCTCCACTTT. Amino acid sequence: CASSQEGVLPLHF.

This rearrangement joins TRBV15 to TRBJ2-1, with 7 bases that match TRBD2. The V gene's germline CDR1 is LNHNV and CDR2 YYDKDF (reference sequence). The CDR3 contains 15 residues. V lost 3 bases to trimming and J lost 2 bases; unmatched junction nucleotides: 4. The CDR3 region is CATSRGREAYNEQFF. As DNA, the CDR3 is TGTGCCACCAGCAGGGGGAGGGAAGCCTACAATGAGCAGTTCTTC.

The genes are TRBV6-5 and TRBJ2-1; 10 positions match TRBD2. V was clipped by 6 bases and J by 7 bases; unmatched bases: 9. Germline CDR1 MNHEY, CDR2 SVGAGI. CDR3 length equals 15 residues. The CDR3: CASRQGLAKGNEQFF. CDR3 nucleotide sequence: TGTGCCAGCAGGCAGGGACTAGCGAAGGGGAATGAGCAGTTCTTC.

This clone showed up just once. This rearrangement joins TRBV7-9 to TRBJ2-3; 8 bases are shared with TRBD2. Germline trimming cut 4 bases from V and 4 bases from J; bases unmatched to any gene: 10. This CDR3 is 16 amino acids long. CDR1 is SEHNR, CDR2 FQNEAQ, per germline (reference sequence). CDR3 region: CASSSAREGRADTQYF. The CDR3 region has the DNA TGTGCCAGCAGCTCAGCACGGGAGGGCCGCGCAGATACGCAGTATTTT.

The V call is TRBV28, the J call TRBJ2-5; 10 bases are shared with TRBD2. The ends lost 4 bases at V and 5 bases at J; junction bases unmatched: 7. Germline CDR1 MDHEN, CDR2 SYDVKM. The CDR3 is made up of 15 amino acids. The CDR3 spells CASSSSGRALETQYF. The CDR3 nucleotides read TGTGCCAGCAGTTCCAGCGGGAGGGCCTTGGAGACCCAGTACTTC.

The genes are TRBV5-6 and TRBJ1-2; D unclear. CDR1 SGHDT and CDR2 YYEEEE come from the germline V gene. CDR3 length: 12 amino acids. Between the trimmed V and J ends, which lost 4 bases and 7 bases, there was a span of 11 bases. CDR3 loop: CASSAVGGGYTF. The CDR3 coding sequence is TGTGCCAGCAGCGCCGTTGGAGGTGGCTACACCTTC. The full variable domain, rest sourced from reference TRBV5-6 and TRBJ1-2, is DAGVTQSPTHLIKTRGQQVTLRCSPKSGHDTVSWYQQALGQGPQFIFQYYEEEERQRGNFPDRFSGHQFPNYSSELNVNALLLGDSALYLCASSAVGGGYTFGSGTRLTVV.

The rearrangement uses TRBV5-1 and TRBJ2-4, with a possible D match to TRBD1 (5 bases). This CDR3 has 15 amino acids. Germline lookup yields CDR1 SGHRS and CDR2 YFSETQ. The ends were cut back, 0 bases at V and 6 bases at J, with 13 bases in the middle. CDR3 residues: CASSLDAGLTNIQYF. CDR3 nucleotide sequence: TGCGCCAGCAGCTTGGACGCAGGGTTGACAAACATTCAGTACTTC.

V and J are TRBV6-6 and TRBJ2-7; 7 positions agree with TRBD1. The CDR3 has 15 amino acids. Unmatched junction bases numbered 12, after V lost 7 bases and J lost 3 bases. Germline V lookup: CDR1 MNHNY, CDR2 SVGAGI (reference sequence). CDR3 nucleotide sequence: TGTGCCAGCATTTCCCGAGGGGGCTTCGTCTACGAGCAGTACTTC. Translated, it gives CASISRGGFVYEQYF.

The V and J genes are TRBV28 and TRBJ1-2, with D perhaps matching TRBD1 (5 bases). The CDR3 runs to 13 residues. In germline, CDR1 is MDHEN, CDR2 SYDVKM. The germline V and J ends were trimmed by 1 base and 4 bases, with 7 bases remaining between them. The CDR3 DNA reads TGTGCCAGCAGTTTATCTGGGGCCTATGGCTACACCTTC. Residues: CASSLSGAYGYTF.

The chain recombines TRBV5-1 with TRBJ2-3, with 15 bases fitting TRBD2. Trimming took 3 bases from V and 4 from J; bases not matched to a gene: 12. The CDR3 sequence is 19 residues long. The germline V gene has CDR1 SGHRS and CDR2 YFSETQ. This CDR3 is CASSSTGLAGGRVADTQYF. The CDR3 DNA follows: TGCGCCAGCAGCTCGACCGGACTAGCGGGAGGGCGGGTCGCAGATACGCAGTATTTT.

This chain joins TRBV19 and TRBJ1-2; possible D gene TRBD1, 6 bases. CDR1 and CDR2 (germline): LNHDA, SQIVND (reference sequence). The CDR3 is 14 residues long. V was shortened by 6 bases and J by 0 bases, with 11 bases between the two germline ends. CDR3 loop: CASRSRGSNYGYTF. The CDR3 DNA follows: TGTGCCAGTAGGAGCAGGGGTTCTAACTATGGCTACACCTTC.

The J gene is TRBJ1-1, the V gene TRBV7-3; D uncertain. Germline-derived CDR1 and CDR2 are SGHTA and FQGTGA. This CDR3 spans 16 amino acids. V was trimmed by 2 bases and J by 1 base, leaving 14 bases between them. Here the CDR3 DNA reads TGTGCCAGCAGCTTAGGGAGGCGAGGGTCGAACACTGAAGCTTTCTTT. Translating it yields CASSLGRRGSNTEAFF.

CDR3 residues: CASSSQGARETQYF. The CDR3 DNA reads TGTGCCAGCAGCTCTCAGGGGGCTCGGGAGACCCAGTACTTC. The chain links TRBV7-8 to TRBJ2-5; 8 bases are shared with TRBD1. Trimming removed 4 bases from V and 5 bases from J; junction bases left unmatched: 6. CDR1 is SGHVS, CDR2 FQNEAQ, per germline. The length of the CDR3 is 14 residues.

The J gene is TRBJ2-3, the V gene TRBV4-1; 10 bases map to TRBD1. This CDR3 has 18 amino acids. After removal of 1 base from V and 6 bases from J, the junction contained 13 bases not matched to a gene. The germline gives CDR1 MGHRA, CDR2 YSYEKL. CDR3: CASSQVFETGGAWDTQYF. CDR3 DNA: TGCGCCAGCAGCCAAGTTTTTGAGACAGGGGGCGCGTGGGATACGCAGTATTTT.

CDR3 DNA sequence: TGTGCCAGCATAGGGGCCTATGGGGGGGCAAGTGGAAAGTATGGCTACACCTTC. This codes for CASIGAYGGASGKYGYTF. J is TRBJ1-2 and V is TRBV27, with D perhaps TRBD1 (6 bases). Per germline, CDR1 MNHEY and CDR2 SMNVEV (reference sequence). V lost 7 bases and J 5 bases, leaving 29 bases between the germline ends. The CDR3 has 18 amino acids.

This clone was detected only once. J is TRBJ2-6 and V is TRBV6-1; possibly TRBD2 for D (6 bases). Germline CDR1 is MNHNS and CDR2 is SASEGT. The ends were cut back, 2 bases at V and 2 bases at J, with 13 bases in the middle. The CDR3 is 17 amino acids. CDR3 protein: CASSEWRGGAGANVLTF. DNA for the CDR3: TGTGCCAGCAGTGAATGGCGGGGCGGGGCTGGGGCCAACGTCCTGACTTTC.

This chain connects TRBV5-6 to TRBJ1-2; D is undetermined. The germline gives CDR1 SGHDT, CDR2 YYEEEE. Trimming pared 1 base from V and 1 base from J, leaving 5 bases between. The CDR3 length is 13 residues. Here the CDR3 DNA reads TGTGCCAGCAGCTTGTCTAGTAACTATGGCTACACCTTC. Translation gives CASSLSSNYGYTF.

The V gene is TRBV2, the J gene TRBJ2-1; TRBD2 is a possible D gene (5 bases). CDR1 is SNHLY and CDR2 is FYNNEI in the germline V gene. The CDR3 has 13 amino acids. V lost 4 bases, J lost 5 bases, and 9 bases lay in between. The CDR3 sequence is CASSVAGNNEQFF. Written as DNA, the CDR3 is TGTGCCAGCAGTGTGGCGGGTAACAATGAGCAGTTCTTC.

This chain uses TRBV5-1 with TRBJ2-5; D possibly corresponds to TRBD2 (5 bases). The CDR3 length is 13 residues. The V gene's germline CDR1 is SGHRS and CDR2 YFSETQ. The V end lost 0 bases, the J end lost 3 bases, and 6 bases lay between the germline ends. The DNA for the CDR3 is TGCGCCAGCAGCTTGGGGGGAGAAGAGACCCAGTACTTC. Its translation is CASSLGGEETQYF.